These 9 T cell receptor beta chains share one sample of origin, sequenced in a study of immune heterogeneity within non-small cell lung tumors. At 550 to 700 ng per sample, bulk tumor genomic DNA provided the template. Every primary tumor yielded several biopsies, spaced far apart, that were taken during surgery. Each patient presented with untreated, newly diagnosed non-small cell lung cancer and received curative surgery. Using 32 V and 13 J primers, multiplex PCR amplified TCR beta CDR3. TCRdb re-analysed the multiplex PCR reads in MiXCR, keeping a single row per CDR3 protein. The sample holds around 20,000 distinct CDR3 sequences; approximately 26% are singletons and the top ten take 4.1%. The sample comprised lung tumor tissue. These TCRs come from a middle-aged man with non-small cell lung cancer.

This clonotype was seen a few times. CDR3 DNA: TGTGCCAGCAGCCATGACTTGGATCAGCCCCAGCATTTT. This encodes CASSHDLDQPQHF. The chain joins TRBV4-2 to TRBJ1-5; D is ambiguous. Looked up from germline, CDR1 is LGHNA and CDR2 is YNFKEQ. V was trimmed by 3 bases and J by 5 bases, leaving 8 bases between them. The CDR3 sequence is 13 residues long.

This clonotype was detected ten times or more. The chain recombines TRBV24-1 with TRBJ2-1, with TRBD1 matching 11 bases. In germline, CDR1 is KGHDR, CDR2 SFDVKD. CDR3 size: 15 residues. With V trimmed by 3 bases and J by 7 bases, 4 bases remained unmatched. CDR3 residues: CATSDPGQGANEQFF. The DNA of the CDR3 is TGTGCCACCAGTGATCCAGGACAGGGGGCTAATGAGCAGTTCTTC.

The J gene is TRBJ2-5, the V gene TRBV6-9; tentatively, D is TRBD1 or TRBD2 (5 bases each). The CDR3 sequence is 15 residues long. Germline V lookup: CDR1 MNHGY, CDR2 SVAAGI. V dropped 7 bases and J dropped 5 bases, with 20 bases sitting between them. The CDR3 DNA is TGTGCCAGCATTTTACAGGACTTGCTGGGGGAGACCCAGTACTTC. Protein: CASILQDLLGETQYF.

In regard to this clonotype: This may be a read error, as it is one base from a much larger clone. The chain couples TRBV20-1 to TRBJ2-7, with 10 bases aligning to TRBD2. Trimming at V came to 5 bases and at J to 3 bases, leaving 10 bases not matched to a gene. The CDR3 length is 15 residues. Germline V gene lookup returns CDR1 DFQATT and CDR2 SNEGSKA (reference sequence). DNA of the CDR3: TGCAGTGCTTGGAATAGCGGGAGGAAGAGCTACGAGCAGTACTTC. It codes for CSAWNSGRKSYEQYF.

The V call is TRBV7-9, the J call TRBJ2-5; the D is unclear. Between the trimmed V and J ends, which lost 1 base and 1 base, there was a span of 7 bases. Germline V gene lookup returns CDR1 SEHNR and CDR2 FQNEAQ (reference sequence). The CDR3 is 14 residues long. CDR3 bases: TGTGCCAGCAGCTTAGGGACCTTCCAAGAGACCCAGTACTTC. This encodes CASSLGTFQETQYF.

This clonotype rates as medium-sized (0.01 to 0.1%). The chain combines TRBV20-1 with TRBJ1-2; no reliable D call. The CDR3 has 12 amino acids. Trimming took off 3 bases at V and 3 bases at J, with 8 bases between the two ends. Per the germline V gene, CDR1 is DFQATT and CDR2 is SNEGSKA (reference sequence). DNA for the CDR3: TGCAGTGCTAGTTTGTCTGACTATGGCTACACCTTC. Translated, it gives CSASLSDYGYTF.

This clonotype was counted only a few times. The V call is TRBV20-1, the J call TRBJ1-1; 8 bases agree with TRBD1. The V gene's germline CDR1 is DFQATT and CDR2 SNEGSKA (reference sequence). The CDR3 has 12 residues. The CDR3 DNA sequence: TGCAGCGGGACAGGCGGGGAAACTGAAGCTTTCTTT. Its protein product is CSGTGGETEAFF.

Turning to this clonotype: Germline and junction disagree at one end, which may indicate a read error. J is TRBJ2-7 and V is TRBV9, with 8 bases aligning to TRBD1. This CDR3 has 16 amino acids. Per germline, CDR1 SGDLS and CDR2 YYNGEE. CDR3 residues: CASSPVTGTGGDDQYF. CDR3 sequence (DNA): TGTGCCAGCAGCCCGGTTACCGGGACAGGCGGAGACGATCAGTACTTC.

There are many counts of this clonotype. The rearrangement joins TRBV19 to TRBJ1-5; D uncertain. The V gene's germline CDR1 is LNHDA and CDR2 SQIVND (reference sequence). The CDR3 covers 16 residues. Trimming took 5 bases from V and 0 from J, leaving 14 bases between them. The CDR3 coding sequence is TGTGCCAGTAGTGGGCCCCAACAGAATAGCAATCAGCCCCAGCATTTT. It encodes CASSGPQQNSNQPQHF.